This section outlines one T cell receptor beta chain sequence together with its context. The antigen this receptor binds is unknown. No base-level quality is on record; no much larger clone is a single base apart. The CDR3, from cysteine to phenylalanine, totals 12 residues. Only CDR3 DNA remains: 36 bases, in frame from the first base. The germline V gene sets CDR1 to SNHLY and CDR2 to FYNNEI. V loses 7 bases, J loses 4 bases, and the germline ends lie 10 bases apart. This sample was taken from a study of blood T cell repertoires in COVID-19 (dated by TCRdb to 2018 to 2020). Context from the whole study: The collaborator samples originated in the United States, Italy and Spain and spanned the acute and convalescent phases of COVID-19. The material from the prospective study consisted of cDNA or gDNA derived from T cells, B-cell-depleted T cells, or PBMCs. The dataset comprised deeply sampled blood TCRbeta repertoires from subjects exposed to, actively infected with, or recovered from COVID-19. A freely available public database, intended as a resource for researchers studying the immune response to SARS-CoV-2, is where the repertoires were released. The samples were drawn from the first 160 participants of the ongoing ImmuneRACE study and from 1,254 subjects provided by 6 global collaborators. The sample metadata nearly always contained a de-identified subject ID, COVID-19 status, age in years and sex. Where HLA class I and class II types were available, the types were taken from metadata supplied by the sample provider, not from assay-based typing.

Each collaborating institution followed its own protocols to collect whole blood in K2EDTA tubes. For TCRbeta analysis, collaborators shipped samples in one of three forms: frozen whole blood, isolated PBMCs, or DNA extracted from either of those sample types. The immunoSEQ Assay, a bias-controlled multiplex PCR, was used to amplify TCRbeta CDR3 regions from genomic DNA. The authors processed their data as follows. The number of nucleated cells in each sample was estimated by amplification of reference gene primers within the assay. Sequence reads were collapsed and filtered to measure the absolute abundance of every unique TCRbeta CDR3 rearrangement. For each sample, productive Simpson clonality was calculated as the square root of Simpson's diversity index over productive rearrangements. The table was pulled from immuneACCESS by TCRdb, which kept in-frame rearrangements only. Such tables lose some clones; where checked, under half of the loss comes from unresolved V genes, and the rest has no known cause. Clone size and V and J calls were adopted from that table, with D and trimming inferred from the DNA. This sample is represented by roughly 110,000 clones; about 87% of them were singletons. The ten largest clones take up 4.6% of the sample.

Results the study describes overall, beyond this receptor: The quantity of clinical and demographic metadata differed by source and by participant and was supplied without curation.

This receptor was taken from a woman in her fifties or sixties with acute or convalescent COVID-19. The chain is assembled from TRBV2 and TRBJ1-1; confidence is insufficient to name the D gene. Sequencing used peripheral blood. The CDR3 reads CASIGGPTEAFF. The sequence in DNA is TGTGCCAGCATAGGCGGGCCCACTGAAGCTTTCTTT. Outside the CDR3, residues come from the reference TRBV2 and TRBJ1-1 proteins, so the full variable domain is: EPEVTQTPSHQVTQMGQEVILRCVPISNHLYFYWYRQILGQKVEFLVSFYNNEISEKSEIFDDQFSVERPDGSNFTLKIRSTKLEDSAMYFCASIGGPTEAFFGQGTRLTVV.